The 28 T cell receptor beta chains presented below share a single source sample, sequenced in a study of OX40 agonist ivuxolimab in advanced cancers. Produced via immunoSEQ multiplex PCR; TCRdb's table is partial and in-frame only. The profile shows 16,000 or so clones, approximately 86% of them singletons. The sample here was CD4+ or CD8+ T cells sorted from blood, taken in a trial of the OX40 agonist ivuxolimab. These receptors came from an adult with an advanced solid tumor such as melanoma, head and neck, liver or kidney cancer.

CDR3 in amino acids: CASSKGQGSTDTQYF. The DNA for the CDR3 is TGTGCCAGCAGCAAAGGACAGGGGAGCACAGATACGCAGTATTTT. The chain joins TRBV11-3 to TRBJ2-3; 9 nucleotides align to TRBD1. CDR3 length equals 15 residues. Germline trimming cut 5 bases from V and 0 bases from J; bases unmatched to any gene: 3. Germline loops: CDR1 SGHNT, CDR2 YENEEA. The whole variable domain, filled in from reference TRBV11-3 and TRBJ2-3, reads EAGVVQSPRYKIIEKKQPVAFWCNPISGHNTLYWYLQNLGQGPELLIRYENEEAVDDSQLPKDRFSAERLKGVDSTLKIQPAELGDSAVYLCASSKGQGSTDTQYFGPGTRLTVL.

This chain's CDR3 is CASNQNRGRGQDTQYF. Here the CDR3 DNA reads TGTGCCAGTAATCAGAACAGGGGGAGGGGGCAAGATACGCAGTATTTT. The V gene is TRBV19, the J gene TRBJ2-3, with a weak D call TRBD1 (8 bases). Trimming cost V 7 bases and J 5 bases, with 22 bases left between them. The CDR3 loop spans 16 amino acids. Germline CDR1 LNHDA, CDR2 SQIVND (reference sequence).

The J gene is TRBJ2-4, the V gene TRBV30; D is unresolved. This CDR3 spans 13 amino acids. The germline gives CDR1 GTSNPN, CDR2 SVGIG (reference sequence). V was pared by 4 bases and J by 0 bases, with 7 bases between. The CDR3 DNA reads as TGTGCCTGGACAGTTCTAGCCAAAAACATTCAGTACTTC. Translating it yields CAWTVLAKNIQYF. Combining the CDR3 with reference TRBV30 and TRBJ2-4 gives the whole variable domain SQTIHQWPATLVQPVGSPLSLECTVEGTSNPNLYWYRQAAGRGLQLLFYSVGIGQISSEVPQNLSASRPQDRQFILSSKKLLLSDSGFYLCAWTVLAKNIQYFGAGTRLSVL.

The rearrangement links TRBV30 to TRBJ1-1; tentative D call: TRBD1 (6 bases). Between the trimmed V and J ends, which lost 2 bases and 0 bases, there was a span of 19 bases. This CDR3 has 17 residues. Germline V gene sequence: CDR1 GTSNPN, CDR2 SVGIG (reference sequence). The CDR3, as DNA: TGTGCCTGGAGTCCACAAAGGGCACAGGGAATGAACACTGAAGCTTTCTTT. This gives the protein CAWSPQRAQGMNTEAFF.

This chain joins TRBV2 and TRBJ2-7, with D perhaps TRBD1 (6 bases). Trimming took 8 bases from V and 0 from J, leaving 14 bases between them. The CDR3 has 14 amino acids. CDR1 SNHLY and CDR2 FYNNEI come from the germline V gene. Here the CDR3 DNA reads TGTGCCAGCCGCTACCGGGACACCTCCTACGAGCAGTACTTC. Translated, it gives CASRYRDTSYEQYF.

The chain employs TRBV5-1 and TRBJ1-1; D is undetermined. This CDR3 comprises 15 residues. The V and J ends lost 1 base and 1 base respectively, with 11 bases between them. Germline-derived CDR1 and CDR2 are SGHRS and YFSETQ. CDR3 sequence: CASSLTRPGNTEAFF. CDR3 DNA sequence: TGCGCCAGCAGCTTGACCCGCCCGGGGAACACTGAAGCTTTCTTT.

The chain is built from TRBV5-1 and TRBJ2-4, with 13 bases identical to TRBD2. Germline values: CDR1 SGHRS, CDR2 YFSETQ. The V segment lost 4 bases and the J segment 4 bases; nucleotides outside the gene matches: 8. CDR3 length equals 17 residues. The CDR3 DNA follows: TGCGCCAGCAGCGGGGCGACTAGCGGGAGGCAAAAAAACATTCAGTACTTC. Amino acid sequence: CASSGATSGRQKNIQYF. The full variable domain, with the rest looked up from reference TRBV5-1 and TRBJ2-4, is KAGVTQTPRYLIKTRGQQVTLSCSPISGHRSVSWYQQTPGQGLQFLFEYFSETQRNKGNFPGRFSGRQFSNSRSEMNVSTLELGDSALYLCASSGATSGRQKNIQYFGAGTRLSVL.

V and J are TRBV13 and TRBJ1-2, with no clear D. In germline, CDR1 is PRHDT, CDR2 FYEKMQ (reference sequence). Trimming took off 6 bases at V and 8 bases at J, with 13 bases between the two ends. The CDR3 is made up of 12 amino acids. The chain's CDR3 is CASSTGLGGYTF. The CDR3, as DNA: TGTGCCAGCAGTACGGGCCTCGGGGGCTACACCTTC.

J is TRBJ1-4 and V is TRBV4-1; the D is unclear. This CDR3 has 15 amino acids. V gave up 1 base and J gave up 8 bases, with 14 bases separating them. Germline V lookup: CDR1 MGHRA, CDR2 YSYEKL. The CDR3 here is CASSQGRSLTEKLFF. As DNA, the CDR3 is TGCGCCAGCAGCCAAGGGCGCAGCCTCACGGAAAAACTGTTTTTT.

V and J are TRBV6-6 and TRBJ2-1; TRBD2 matches at 9 bases. With 4 bases clipped from V and 6 bases from J, the junction kept 10 bases outside the gene matches. The V gene's germline CDR1 is MNHNY and CDR2 SVGAGI (reference sequence). This CDR3 comprises 16 residues. CDR3 protein: CASSSRGTSYSNEQFF. CDR3 bases: TGTGCCAGCAGTTCAAGAGGGACTAGCTATTCCAATGAGCAGTTCTTC.

This rearrangement joins TRBV5-5 to TRBJ2-5; D uncertain. The CDR3 is made up of 13 amino acids. Trimming shortened V by 2 bases and J by 5 bases, and 10 bases separated the two germline ends. Germline CDR1 and CDR2: SGHKS and YYEKEE (reference sequence). In nucleotides, the CDR3 is TGTGCCAGCAGCTTACCCCAAGGGGAGACCCAGTACTTC. Its translation: CASSLPQGETQYF.

The chain recombines TRBV2 with TRBJ2-7, with 11 bases fitting TRBD2. From germline, CDR1 is SNHLY and CDR2 FYNNEI. The CDR3 sequence is 15 residues long. V shed 4 bases, J shed 3 bases, and the junction held 5 bases outside the gene matches. CDR3 in amino acids: CASSGPGLAVYEQYF. Written as DNA, the CDR3 is TGTGCCAGCAGTGGGCCGGGACTAGCGGTCTACGAGCAGTACTTC.

The chain joins TRBV19 to TRBJ1-1; D is unresolved. V was trimmed by 0 bases and J by 0 bases, leaving 11 bases between them. The CDR3 extends over 16 amino acids. Germline V gives CDR1 LNHDA, CDR2 SQIVND (reference sequence). The CDR3 nucleotides read TGTGCCAGTAGTATAGATCAGGAAAGGGTGAACACTGAAGCTTTCTTT. Amino acids: CASSIDQERVNTEAFF.

The V and J genes are TRBV25-1 and TRBJ2-6, with TRBD1 as a possible D gene (5 bases). This CDR3 is built from 18 residues. Deletions cut 5 bases from V and 5 bases from J, with 22 bases between. Germline V lookup: CDR1 MGHDK, CDR2 SYGVNS. The CDR3 sequence: CASSPYLTGQSRANVLTF. For the CDR3, the DNA is TGTGCCAGCAGTCCGTATCTAACTGGACAAAGTCGGGCCAACGTCCTGACTTTC.

The V call is TRBV4-2, the J call TRBJ2-3, with 8 bases identical to TRBD1. V was pared by 0 bases and J by 2 bases, with 4 bases of the junction left unmatched. The CDR3 runs to 16 residues. CDR1 and CDR2 from the germline V gene are LGHNA and YNFKEQ. Here the CDR3 DNA reads TGTGCCAGCAGCCAAGACCCACAGGGGGTCACAGATACGCAGTATTTT. Translated: CASSQDPQGVTDTQYF.

The chain recombines TRBV5-5 with TRBJ2-3; TRBD2 agrees at 10 bases. CDR3 length: 16 residues. Germline CDR1 and CDR2: SGHKS and YYEKEE (reference sequence). V lost 5 bases, J lost 3 bases, and 9 bases stayed unmatched. The CDR3 nucleotides are TGTGCCAGCAGGTATCTAGCGGGAGTGAGTACAGATACGCAGTATTTT. It encodes CASRYLAGVSTDTQYF. Supplemented by reference TRBV5-5 and TRBJ2-3, the full variable domain reads DAGVTQSPTHLIKTRGQQVTLRCSPISGHKSVSWYQQVLGQGPQFIFQYYEKEERGRGNFPDRFSARQFPNYSSELNVNALLLGDSALYLCASRYLAGVSTDTQYFGPGTRLTVL.

This clone was detected only once. This chain connects TRBV7-2 to TRBJ2-3; TRBD1 agrees at 7 bases. There are 16 residues in the CDR3. Germline values: CDR1 SGHTA, CDR2 FQGNSA. The trim removed 2 bases at V and 7 bases at J, leaving 12 bases unmatched. The CDR3: CASSLRAEGAWYTQYF. The CDR3 DNA reads as TGTGCCAGCAGCTTAAGGGCCGAGGGGGCGTGGTATACGCAGTATTTT.

J is TRBJ2-5 and V is TRBV15; D may be TRBD1 (6 bases). Trimming shortened V by 0 bases and J by 2 bases, and 10 bases separated the two germline ends. Germline-derived CDR1 and CDR2 are LNHNV and YYDKDF (reference sequence). The CDR3 length is 15 residues. For the CDR3, the DNA is TGTGCCACCAGCAGAGATTCAGGGGAACAAGAGACCCAGTACTTC. It encodes CATSRDSGEQETQYF. Together with reference TRBV15 and TRBJ2-5, the CDR3 gives the full variable domain: DAMVIQNPRYQVTQFGKPVTLSCSQTLNHNVMYWYQQKSSQAPKLLFHYYDKDFNNEADTPDNFQSRRPNTSFCFLDIRSPGLGDTAMYLCATSRDSGEQETQYFGPGTRLLVL.

J is TRBJ1-2 and V is TRBV7-8; D is ambiguous. The germline V gene encodes CDR1 SGHVS and CDR2 FQNEAQ. This CDR3 has 14 amino acids. The V end was cut by 2 bases, the J end by 2 bases, with 9 bases between. CDR3 in amino acids: CASSLTRTNYGYTF. The CDR3, as DNA: TGTGCCAGCAGCTTAACGCGGACGAACTATGGCTACACCTTC.

This clone was detected once. The chain uses TRBV30 and TRBJ2-5; 8 bases align to TRBD1. The germline V gene has CDR1 GTSNPN and CDR2 SVGIG (reference sequence). V was clipped by 0 bases and J by 5 bases; unmatched bases: 8. The CDR3 is 15 amino acids. The CDR3 DNA reads TGTGCCTGGAGTGTCGTGACAGGGGTGCGGGAGACCCAGTACTTC. Translated, it gives CAWSVVTGVRETQYF.

V usage is TRBV10-1 and J usage is TRBJ2-3, with TRBD2 matching 7 bases. With V trimmed by 4 bases and J by 5 bases, 6 bases remained unmatched. Germline V lookup: CDR1 WNHNN, CDR2 SYGVQD (reference sequence). The CDR3 spans 14 residues. This CDR3 reads CASSVGGPEDTQYF. CDR3 nucleotide sequence: TGCGCCAGCAGTGTGGGAGGGCCTGAAGATACGCAGTATTTT.

The CDR3 sequence: CASSAPSHGTQYF. CDR3 nucleotide sequence: TGTGCCAGCAGTGCCCCGTCGCACGGGACCCAGTACTTC. This chain links TRBV28 with TRBJ2-5; unclear D gene. V lost 5 bases and J lost 7, with 14 bases in between. Germline CDR1 MDHEN, CDR2 SYDVKM. The CDR3 loop spans 13 amino acids.

The chain has TRBV2 and TRBJ2-7, with 7 bases matching TRBD2. The V gene end was trimmed by 3 bases and the J gene end by 3 bases; junction bases not matched to a gene: 8. The CDR3 is 15 amino acids. Germline V CDR1 and CDR2: SNHLY, FYNNEI. CDR3 region: CASSEPAGVGYEQYF. Written as DNA, the CDR3 is TGTGCCAGCAGTGAGCCGGCGGGGGTGGGCTACGAGCAGTACTTC.

This clone was recorded only once. The chain combines TRBV11-2 with TRBJ1-1; D is unclear. V was shortened by 4 bases and J by 3 bases, with 6 bases between the two germline ends. CDR1 is SGHAT and CDR2 is FQNNGV in the germline V gene. The CDR3 has 12 residues. CDR3 amino acids: CASSSLHTEAFF. Written as DNA, the CDR3 is TGTGCCAGCAGCTCCCTCCACACTGAAGCTTTCTTT.

This chain links TRBV28 with TRBJ1-5; D is undetermined. The CDR3 totals 14 residues. The germline CDR1 and CDR2 sequences are MDHEN and SYDVKM. V lost 2 bases and J 0 bases, leaving 5 bases between the germline ends. The CDR3 sequence: CASSLAASNQPQHF. CDR3 DNA: TGTGCCAGCAGTTTAGCGGCTAGCAATCAGCCCCAGCATTTT.

This chain uses TRBV2 with TRBJ1-4, with D tentatively TRBD1 (6 bases). The CDR3 loop spans 15 amino acids. Germline CDR1 is SNHLY and CDR2 is FYNNEI. Trimming cost V 7 bases and J 3 bases, with 15 bases left between them. CDR3 sequence reads: CASNILGAANEKLFF. CDR3 coding DNA: TGTGCCAGCAACATCCTGGGGGCAGCTAATGAAAAACTGTTTTTT.

V and J are TRBV5-1 and TRBJ1-2, with 8 bases fitting TRBD1. In germline, CDR1 is SGHRS, CDR2 YFSETQ. The CDR3 contains 16 residues. The J segment lost 2 bases and the V segment lost 0 bases, leaving 6 bases of the junction unmatched. The CDR3 protein is CASSLGRGLLNYGYTF. CDR3 nucleotides: TGCGCCAGCAGCTTGGGCAGGGGGCTTTTAAACTATGGCTACACCTTC.

The CDR3 bases are TGTGCCAGCAGCTTAGGGGGACTAGCGGGAGCAGATACGCAGTATTTT. It is translated as CASSLGGLAGADTQYF. V and J are TRBV11-2 and TRBJ2-3; 14 bases line up with TRBD2. The CDR3 covers 16 residues. The V gene end was trimmed by 1 base and the J gene end by 4 bases; junction bases not matched to a gene: 1. Germline CDR1 and CDR2: SGHAT and FQNNGV.